The T cell receptor (beta chain) under discussion was sequenced for a study of memory CD8 T cells in hepatitis C reinfection. As to time point: late/post reinfection, 12 to 24 weeks after detection. TCR sequencing was done directly ex vivo on sorted cells, without expansion in vitro. The CDR3 has 17 amino acids. The germline V and J ends were trimmed by 2 bases and 1 base, with 17 bases remaining between them. From germline, CDR1 is SGHAT and CDR2 FQNNGV. Libraries were prepared by immunoSEQ multiplex PCR; TCRdb keeps only in-frame clonotypes and omits some of them. The sample comprises approximately 46,000 clones, approximately 89% of which are singletons, and around 0.7% rests with the top ten. The table lists this clone with a count of one.

The material sequenced was naive CD8+ T cells sorted from blood. The chain uses TRBV11-2 and TRBJ1-2; perhaps TRBD1 as D (6 bases). This TCR was recovered from a man between 18 and 29 years old with hepatitis C virus infection. CDR3 coding DNA: TGTGCCAGCAGCTTATTCGCAGGGGCGCAAAGTAACTATGGCTACACCTTC. Protein sequence: CASSLFAGAQSNYGYTF.